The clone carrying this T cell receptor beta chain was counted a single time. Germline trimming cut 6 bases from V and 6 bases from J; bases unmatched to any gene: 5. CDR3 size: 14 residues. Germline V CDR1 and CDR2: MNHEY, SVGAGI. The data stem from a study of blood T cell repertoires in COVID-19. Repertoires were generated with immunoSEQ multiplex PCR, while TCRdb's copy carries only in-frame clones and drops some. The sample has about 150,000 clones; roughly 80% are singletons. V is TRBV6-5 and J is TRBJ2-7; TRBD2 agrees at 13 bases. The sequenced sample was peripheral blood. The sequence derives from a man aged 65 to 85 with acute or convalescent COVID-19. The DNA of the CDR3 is TGTGCCAGCAGACTAGCGGGAGGGCCGGGCGAGCAGTACTTC. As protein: CASRLAGGPGEQYF.